This T cell receptor beta chain was sequenced for a study of cytomegalovirus exposure and HLA in healthy donors. Notes on this clone: Its target is not known.

13 Jbeta primers and 60 Vbeta primers were used for the PCR. Per the study methods: In a later analysis, of around 80 million unique beta chains, around 11 million appeared in at least two donors. Libraries were prepared by immunoSEQ multiplex PCR; TCRdb keeps only in-frame clonotypes and omits some of them. The V and J calls and clone size come from that table; D and trimming were worked out from the DNA. The sample spans 130,000 or so clones; the ten largest clones claim around 2.4%. Study-level findings and limits: It was reported in a later analysis that an Asian-associated ancestry cluster showed fewer N-insertions than the 666-donor mean.

The receptor's source is a woman aged 18 to 35 in good health and CMV-seronegative. The sequencing input was PBMCs.

CDR3 DNA sequence: TGCAGCGTCTCCCGGGCGGGCGGTCGGTATGGCTACACCTTC. The encoded protein is CSVSRAGGRYGYTF. The rearrangement links TRBV29-1 to TRBJ1-2; D is ambiguous. From germline, CDR1 is SQVTM and CDR2 ANQGSEA. This CDR3 is built from 14 residues. Trimming cost V 6 bases and J 5 bases, with 19 bases left between them.